One and the same sample provided the 23 T cell receptor beta chains below, sequenced in a study of response to subunit inactivated influenza vaccine. TCRdb passed the RT-PCR reads through MiXCR, listing each CDR3 protein once. This table holds approximately 200,000 distinct CDR3 sequences, around 15% found once. Specimen: CD8+ T cells sorted from PBMCs, collected roughly 5 days after vaccination. The source is a man aged 50-59 years who received an inactivated influenza vaccine.

This clonotype was counted many times. The chain carries TRBV5-1 and TRBJ2-2; D unclear. The CDR3 is 17 amino acids. V was pared by 3 bases and J by 0 bases, with 15 bases between. Germline V gene data show CDR1 as SGHRS and CDR2 as YFSETQ. The CDR3 region has the DNA TGCGCCAGCAGCTGGGCGGCAGTACCAGCGAACACCGGGGAGCTGTTTTTT. This encodes CASSWAAVPANTGELFF.

The V and J genes are TRBV28 and TRBJ2-7; either TRBD1 or TRBD2 may fit D (5 bases each). Trimming left V 2 bases short and J 2 bases short, with 10 bases between. Per germline, CDR1 MDHEN and CDR2 SYDVKM. The CDR3 consists of 14 residues. DNA for the CDR3: TGTGCCAGCAGTTTAGAGGGGTTCACCTACGAGCAGTACTTC. It yields the protein CASSLEGFTYEQYF.

Comment on this clonotype: A read error may be the cause here, since a much bigger clone is one base away. This chain links TRBV5-1 with TRBJ1-1; D call uncertain. Per the germline V gene, CDR1 is SGHRS and CDR2 is YFSETQ. This CDR3 is 15 amino acids long. The CDR3 nucleotides read TGCGGCAGCAGCTTGAGCACCGGTATGAACACTGAAGCTTTCTTT. Translation: CGSSLSTGMNTEAFF.

V gene TRBV7-2 combines with J gene TRBJ2-5; D perhaps matches TRBD2 (6 bases). With 8 bases removed from V and 4 bases from J, the gap between germline ends came to 14 bases. Germline V gives CDR1 SGHTA, CDR2 FQGNSA. There are 13 residues in the CDR3. CDR3 in DNA: TGTGCCAGCCTCGGGGACTCGAGAGAGACCCAGTACTTC. Amino acids: CASLGDSRETQYF.

The V gene is TRBV20-1, the J gene TRBJ2-1, with TRBD2 as a possible D gene (6 bases). Trimming removed 3 bases at V and 0 bases at J, with 15 bases between. This CDR3 comprises 16 residues. Per germline, CDR1 DFQATT and CDR2 SNEGSKA (reference sequence). CDR3: CSASLVAGSSYNEQFF. The CDR3 DNA reads TGCAGTGCTAGCCTCGTGGCGGGGAGCTCCTACAATGAGCAGTTCTTC.

This sequence joins TRBV7-8 and TRBJ2-5; 13 bases are a match to TRBD2. The CDR3 consists of 18 residues. Germline lookup yields CDR1 SGHVS and CDR2 FQNEAQ. V gave up 1 base and J gave up 2 bases; unmatched junction bases: 7. The CDR3 bases are TGTGCCAGCAGCTTAGTAGAGACTAGCGGGAGGAGACAAGAGACCCAGTACTTC. Protein sequence: CASSLVETSGRRQETQYF.

In this sample, this clonotype turned up a few times. The CDR3 coding sequence is TGCGCCAGCAGCGGACTAGCGGGGGGGTATCCCTACAATGAGCAGTTCTTC. Translated, it gives CASSGLAGGYPYNEQFF. The chain recombines TRBV5-1 with TRBJ2-1; TRBD2 matches at 15 bases. Germline V gene sequence: CDR1 SGHRS, CDR2 YFSETQ. The CDR3 covers 17 residues. Trimming cost V 4 bases and J 2 bases; bases outside gene matches: 4.

The chain carries TRBV20-1 and TRBJ2-7, with 12 bases identical to TRBD2. The CDR3 is made up of 17 amino acids. Germline V CDR1 and CDR2: DFQATT, SNEGSKA (reference sequence). The V gene end was trimmed by 1 base and the J gene end by 4 bases; junction bases not matched to a gene: 11. The chain's CDR3 is CSARVGGRTSGGYEQYF. DNA of the CDR3: TGCAGTGCTAGAGTCGGGGGGAGAACTAGCGGGGGGTACGAGCAGTACTTC.

The CDR3 nucleotides are TGTGCCATCAGTGAGGTGACAGCACCGCACGAGCAGTACTTC. Translating it yields CAISEVTAPHEQYF. V gene TRBV10-3 combines with J gene TRBJ2-7; maybe TRBD1 (5 bases). Germline values: CDR1 ENHRY, CDR2 SYGVKD. The V end lost 2 bases, the J end lost 5 bases, and 13 bases lay between the germline ends. The CDR3 sequence is 14 residues long.

This clonotype was detected only a few times. DNA for the CDR3: TGTGCCAGCAGCAGTAACTGGGGGTACAATGAGCAGTTCTTC. Translating gives CASSSNWGYNEQFF. The chain has TRBV9 and TRBJ2-1; D possibly matches TRBD1 or TRBD2 (5 bases each). Germline V gives CDR1 SGDLS, CDR2 YYNGEE. V was cut by 4 bases and J by 4 bases, with 12 bases left in between. The CDR3 is 14 amino acids.

This clonotype was found a few times. J is TRBJ2-1 and V is TRBV3-1, with TRBD2 identical over 14 bases. CDR3 size: 16 residues. The V gene end was trimmed by 4 bases and the J gene end by 6 bases; junction bases not matched to a gene: 5. Germline CDR1 is LGHDT and CDR2 is YNNKEL (reference sequence). CDR3: CASSRLGLAGGNEQFF. CDR3 bases: TGTGCCAGCAGCCGGCTAGGACTAGCGGGGGGCAATGAGCAGTTCTTC.

Many counts were recorded for this clonotype. The rearrangement uses TRBV9 and TRBJ2-7, with TRBD2 as a possible D gene (6 bases). V dropped 2 bases and J dropped 0 bases, with 9 bases sitting between them. Germline V CDR1 and CDR2: SGDLS, YYNGEE. The CDR3 runs 14 residues. In DNA, the CDR3 is TGTGCCAGCAGCGTGGGGGGAAGCTCCTACGAGCAGTACTTC. This codes for CASSVGGSSYEQYF.

The sample holds a few counts of this clonotype. This chain joins TRBV7-8 and TRBJ2-1; D uncertain. Germline-derived CDR1 and CDR2 are SGHVS and FQNEAQ. CDR3 length equals 12 residues. Trimming stripped 10 bases from V and 2 bases from J, with 9 bases between. CDR3 nucleotide sequence: TGTGCCACCACTCCAACCTACAATGAGCAGTTCTTC. This codes for CATTPTYNEQFF.

The chain joins TRBV5-1 to TRBJ2-7; D is perhaps TRBD2 (6 bases). Germline V CDR1 and CDR2: SGHRS, YFSETQ. The CDR3 runs 17 residues. The V end lost 4 bases, the J end lost 7 bases, and 27 bases lay between the germline ends. The DNA for the CDR3 is TGCGCCAGCAGCCAAAATTTCGTAGCGGAACTTATGGGGGAGCAGTACTTC. Protein: CASSQNFVAELMGEQYF. The entire variable domain, with the rest obtained from reference TRBV5-1 and TRBJ2-7, is as follows: KAGVTQTPRYLIKTRGQQVTLSCSPISGHRSVSWYQQTPGQGLQFLFEYFSETQRNKGNFPGRFSGRQFSNSRSEMNVSTLELGDSALYLCASSQNFVAELMGEQYFGPGTRLTVT.

The J gene is TRBJ2-7, the V gene TRBV28; D is unclear. There are 13 residues in the CDR3. Trimming took off 7 bases at V and 3 bases at J, with 13 bases between the two ends. Germline values: CDR1 MDHEN, CDR2 SYDVKM. The DNA for the CDR3 is TGTGCCAGCACCCCGGGTTTAGTCTACGAGCAGTACTTC. Amino acids: CASTPGLVYEQYF.

A few counts support this clonotype. This chain joins TRBV12-3 or TRBV12-4 and TRBJ2-7, with TRBD1 identical over 9 bases. The CDR3 is made up of 15 amino acids. Germline trimming cut 9 bases from V and 2 bases from J; bases unmatched to any gene: 11. CDR3 nucleotides: TGTGCCAGTAGTGACCCCGGGACAGGGACCTACGAGCAGTACTTC. Encoded protein: CASSDPGTGTYEQYF.

V and J are TRBV7-9 and TRBJ2-6; no reliable D call. The V end was cut by 5 bases, the J end by 2 bases, with 7 bases between. The CDR3 totals 14 residues. CDR1 and CDR2 (germline): SEHNR, FQNEAQ (reference sequence). The CDR3 DNA sequence: TGTGCCAGCAGCACCCTTACTGGGGCCAACGTCCTGACTTTC. This encodes CASSTLTGANVLTF.

This clonotype was picked up many times. V gene TRBV7-9 combines with J gene TRBJ1-1, with TRBD1 identical over 7 bases. The germline CDR1 and CDR2 sequences are SEHNR and FQNEAQ (reference sequence). Losses at the gene ends were 8 bases for V and 3 bases for J; bases not matched to a gene: 6. The CDR3 is made up of 13 amino acids. CDR3 in amino acids: CASLGRGDTEAFF. Written as DNA, the CDR3 is TGTGCCAGCCTGGGCAGGGGGGACACTGAAGCTTTCTTT.

The rearrangement links TRBV29-1 to TRBJ1-1; D is ambiguous. V was trimmed by 7 bases and J by 5 bases, leaving 17 bases between them. CDR1 SQVTM and CDR2 ANQGSEA come from the germline V gene. The length of the CDR3 is 13 residues. The CDR3 spells CSAPEGIGTEAFF. The CDR3, as DNA: TGCAGCGCCCCGGAAGGGATAGGAACTGAAGCTTTCTTT. Combining the CDR3 with reference TRBV29-1 and TRBJ1-1 gives the whole variable domain SAVISQKPSRDICQRGTSLTIQCQVDSQVTMMFWYRQQPGQSLTLIATANQGSEATYESGFVIDKFPISRPNLTFSTLTVSNMSPEDSSIYLCSAPEGIGTEAFFGQGTRLTVV.

This clonotype was seen more than once but under ten times. J is TRBJ2-1 and V is TRBV28, with 10 bases lining up with TRBD1. The V gene's germline CDR1 is MDHEN and CDR2 SYDVKM. This CDR3 comprises 19 residues. Trimming cost V 3 bases and J 3 bases; bases outside gene matches: 14. CDR3 region: CASSFPGQGTGTHYNEQFF. The CDR3 DNA follows: TGTGCCAGCAGTTTTCCGGGACAGGGGACGGGTACTCACTACAATGAGCAGTTCTTC. The complete variable domain, with remaining parts taken from reference TRBV28 and TRBJ2-1, reads DVKVTQSSRYLVKRTGEKVFLECVQDMDHENMFWYRQDPGLGLRLIYFSYDVKMKEKGDIPEGYSVSREKKERFSLILESASTNQTSMYLCASSFPGQGTGTHYNEQFFGPGTRLTVL.

This chain uses TRBV21-1 with TRBJ2-7. TRBV21-1 is shown as a pseudogene. The CDR3 spans 17 residues. CDR3: CASSKGSNRDEEEEQYF. For the CDR3, the DNA is TGTGCCAGCAGCAAAGGTTCGAACAGAGACGAAGAAGAGGAGCAGTACTTC.

This clonotype has ten or more counts. The rearrangement uses TRBV4-3 and TRBJ2-1, with 7 bases fitting TRBD2. The CDR3 has 17 amino acids. The V segment lost 0 bases and the J segment 0 bases; nucleotides outside the gene matches: 5. Germline values: CDR1 LGHNA, CDR2 YSLEER. CDR3 region: CASSQEGAGSSYNEQFF. DNA for the CDR3: TGCGCCAGCAGCCAAGAGGGAGCGGGGAGCTCCTACAATGAGCAGTTCTTC.

Here the CDR3 reads CASTSMDRGLSGELFF. In DNA, the CDR3 is TGTGCCAGCACCTCCATGGACAGGGGGCTGTCCGGGGAGCTGTTTTTT. J is TRBJ2-2 and V is TRBV7-9; 11 nucleotides agree with TRBD1. CDR3 length: 16 amino acids. CDR1 and CDR2 from the germline V gene are SEHNR and FQNEAQ (reference sequence). The V gene end was trimmed by 7 bases and the J gene end by 6 bases; junction bases not matched to a gene: 10.